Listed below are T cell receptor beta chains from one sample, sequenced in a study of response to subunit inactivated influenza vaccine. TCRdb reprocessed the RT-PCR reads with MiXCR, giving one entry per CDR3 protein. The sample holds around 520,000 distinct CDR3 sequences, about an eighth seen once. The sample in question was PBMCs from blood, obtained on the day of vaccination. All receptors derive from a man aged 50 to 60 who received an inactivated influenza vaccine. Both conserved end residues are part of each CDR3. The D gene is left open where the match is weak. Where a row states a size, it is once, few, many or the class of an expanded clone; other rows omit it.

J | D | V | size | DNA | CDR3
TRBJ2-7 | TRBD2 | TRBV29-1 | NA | TGCAGCGTTTCCCCCGGACTAGCGGGAGTATACGAGCAGTACTTC | CSVSPGLAGVYEQYF
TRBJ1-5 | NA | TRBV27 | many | TGTGCCAGCAGTTTATCCCCCCCAGGGGCGGGTAGCAATCAGCCCCAGCATTTT | CASSLSPPGAGSNQPQHF
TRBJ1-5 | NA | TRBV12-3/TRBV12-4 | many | TGTGCCAGCAGTTTATTTCAGGGTCAGCCCCAGCATTTT | CASSLFQGQPQHF
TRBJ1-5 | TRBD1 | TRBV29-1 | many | TGCAGCGTGGGACAGGGAAACAATCAGCCCCAGCATTTT | CSVGQGNNQPQHF
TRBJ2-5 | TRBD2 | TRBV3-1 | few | TGTGCCAGCTGGCTAGCGGGGGTGGAGACCCAGTACTTC | CASWLAGVETQYF
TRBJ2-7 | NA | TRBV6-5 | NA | TGTGCCAGCAGTTACTCGAGACGGGGCAGGGCCCCAGGGGCCTACGAGCAGTACTTC | CASSYSRRGRAPGAYEQYF
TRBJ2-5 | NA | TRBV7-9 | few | TGTGCCAGCAGCTTAAGGGGCAGGGCACTACGACAGGAGACCCAGTACTTC | CASSLRGRALRQETQYF
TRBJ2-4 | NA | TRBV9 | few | TGTGCCAGCAGCGTATCTGGAGGGGCTGTGTTGAACATTCAGTACTTC | CASSVSGGAVLNIQYF
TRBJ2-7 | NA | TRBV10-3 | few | TGTGCCATCAGTGGTGGGAACTACGAGCAGTACTTC | CAISGGNYEQYF
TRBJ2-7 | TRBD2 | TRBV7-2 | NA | TGTGCCAGCAGTAGCGGGAGTTGGTCCGAGCAGTACTTC | CASSSGSWSEQYF
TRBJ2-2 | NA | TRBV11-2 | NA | TGTGCCAGCAGGCGAACAGGAGGGGCCTCTTCCGGAGAGCTGTTTTTT | CASRRTGGASSGELFF
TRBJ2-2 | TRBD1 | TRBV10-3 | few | TGTGCCGGAGCTCCGGGACAGGGACCCACCGGGGAGCTGTTTTTT | CAGAPGQGPTGELFF
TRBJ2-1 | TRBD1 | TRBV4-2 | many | TGTGCCAGCAGCCAAGGTACAGGGGGCAATGAGCAGTTCTTC | CASSQGTGGNEQFF
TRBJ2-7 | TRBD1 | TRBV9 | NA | TGTGCCAGCAGCACCCGGGACAGGGACTACGAGCAGTACTTC | CASSTRDRDYEQYF
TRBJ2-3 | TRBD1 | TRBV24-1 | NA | TGTGCCACCAGTTTGAGCGGACAGGGGGCGGGAGATACGCAGTATTTT | CATSLSGQGAGDTQYF
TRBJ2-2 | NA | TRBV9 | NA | TGTGTCAGCAGCCCAGACACCGGGGAGCTGTTTTTT | CVSSPDTGELFF
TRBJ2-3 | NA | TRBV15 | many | TGTGCCACCAGCGGACTGACGGCAGATACGCAGTATTTT | CATSGLTADTQYF
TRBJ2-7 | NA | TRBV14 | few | TGTGCCAGCAGCCAAGGACGCCGATGGGCGGCTAGCTCCTACGAGCAGTACTTC | CASSQGRRWAASSYEQYF
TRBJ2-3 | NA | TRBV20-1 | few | TGCAGTGCTAGAGATCTTCTAGCGATCACAGATACGCAGTATTTT | CSARDLLAITDTQYF
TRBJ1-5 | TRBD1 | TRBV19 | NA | TGTGCCAGTAGCCGACAGGGAGGGAACAATCAGCCCCAGCATTTT | CASSRQGGNNQPQHF
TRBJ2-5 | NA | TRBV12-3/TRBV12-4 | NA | TGTGCCAGCAGTTCCACCGGGGTTGGGACCCAGTACTTC | CASSSTGVGTQYF
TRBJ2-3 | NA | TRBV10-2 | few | TGCGCCAGCAGTGAGCAGGCGCTAGCAGATACGCAGTATTTT | CASSEQALADTQYF
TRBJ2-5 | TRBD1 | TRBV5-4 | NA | TGTGCCAGCAGCTTGAGTAGGGACAGGGGAAAGACCCAGTACTTC | CASSLSRDRGKTQYF
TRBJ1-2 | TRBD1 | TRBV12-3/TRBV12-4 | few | TGTGCCAGCAGTCGTAGGACAGGGGTCGGCTACACCTTC | CASSRRTGVGYTF
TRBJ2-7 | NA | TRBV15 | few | TGTGCCACCGGGACATTTTTAGGAGAGCAGTACTTC | CATGTFLGEQYF
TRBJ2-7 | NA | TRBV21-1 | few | TGTGCCAGCAGCAAAGCTGCTAGCGGGACCTCCTACGAGCAGTACTTC | CASSKAASGTSYEQYF
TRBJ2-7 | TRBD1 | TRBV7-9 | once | TGTGCCAGCAGCTTAGCCCACAGGGGACCCGTTACCTACGAGCAGTACTTC | CASSLAHRGPVTYEQYF
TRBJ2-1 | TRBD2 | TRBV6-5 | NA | TGTGCCAGCAGTTACTCGGGTAGCGGGGTGACGGAGCAGTTC | CASSYSGSGVTEQF
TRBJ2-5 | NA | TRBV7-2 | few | TGTGCCAGCAGCTTAGCGCCCCTCGGGAATCCAATCCAAGAGACCCAGTACTTC | CASSLAPLGNPIQETQYF
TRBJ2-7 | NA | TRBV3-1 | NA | TGTGCCACCACCAAGCAGGCGCCTTTTACCTACGAGCAGTACTTC | CATTKQAPFTYEQYF
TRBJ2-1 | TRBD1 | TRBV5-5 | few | TGTGCCAGCAGCGCAGCCGGGACAGGGAATAATGAGCAGTTCTTC | CASSAAGTGNNEQFF
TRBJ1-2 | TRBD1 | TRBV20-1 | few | TGCAGTGCTAAGGGACAGACTAACTATGGCTACACCTTC | CSAKGQTNYGYTF
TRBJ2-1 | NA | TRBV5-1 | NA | TGCGCCAGCAGCTTGAATTCAGGGAGAGAGACCTACAATGAGCAGTTCTTC | CASSLNSGRETYNEQFF
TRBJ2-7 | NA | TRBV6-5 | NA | TGTGCCAGCAGTTCACCGGGACACAAAAGCTCCTACGAGCAGTACTTC | CASSSPGHKSSYEQYF
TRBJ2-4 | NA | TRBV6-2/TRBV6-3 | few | TGTGCCAGCAGACTCAACGGACAGCGAAACATTCAGTACTTC | CASRLNGQRNIQYF
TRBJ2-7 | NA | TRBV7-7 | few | TGTGCTAGCAGCCCCGGGTCTCAATCCTACGAGCAGTACTTC | CASSPGSQSYEQYF
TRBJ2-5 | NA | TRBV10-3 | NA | TGTGCCATCAGCCCGGGACTCCAGATCCAAGAGACCCAGTACTTC | CAISPGLQIQETQYF
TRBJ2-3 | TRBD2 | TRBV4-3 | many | TGCGCCAGCAGCCAACTCTTAGCGGGTTCGGGGGATACGCAGTATTTT | CASSQLLAGSGDTQYF
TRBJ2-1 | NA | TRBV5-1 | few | TGCGCCAGCAGCTTCACGGCCGTGGGGTACAATGAGCAGTTCTTC | CASSFTAVGYNEQFF
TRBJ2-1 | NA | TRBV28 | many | TGTGCCAGCAGCCCCCCTAGGCGCGGAGTCAATGAGCAGTTCTTC | CASSPPRRGVNEQFF
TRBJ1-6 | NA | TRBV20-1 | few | TGCAGTGCTAGAGGGTCAGAGAGGTATAATTCACCCCTCCACTTT | CSARGSERYNSPLHF
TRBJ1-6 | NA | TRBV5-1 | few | TGCGCCAGCAGCTTGGATACAGAGATAAATTCACCCCTCCACTTT | CASSLDTEINSPLHF
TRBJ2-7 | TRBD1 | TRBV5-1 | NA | TGCGCCAGCAGCTTGCAAACAGGGGCTCCGGGGACCATGGTCTACGAGCAGTACTTC | CASSLQTGAPGTMVYEQYF
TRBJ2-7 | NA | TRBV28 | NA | TGTGCCACCAGGACCGCATCACCAGGCTACGAGCAGTACTTC | CATRTASPGYEQYF
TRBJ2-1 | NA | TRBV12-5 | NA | TGTGCTAGTGGTTTGGGCTTGGCCTCCTACAATGAGCAGTTCTTC | CASGLGLASYNEQFF
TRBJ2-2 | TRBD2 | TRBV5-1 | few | TGCGCCAGCAGCTTAACTAGCGCGAACACCGGGGAGCTGTTTTTT | CASSLTSANTGELFF
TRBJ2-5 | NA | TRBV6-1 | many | TGTGCCAGCAGCCCCTGGAGGGGAGAGACCCAGTACTTC | CASSPWRGETQYF
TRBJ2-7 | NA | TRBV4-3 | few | TGCGCCAGCAGCGCAGAGGGGCAGCCATCCTACGAGCAGTACTTC | CASSAEGQPSYEQYF
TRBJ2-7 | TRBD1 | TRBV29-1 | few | TGCAGCGTTGCGGACAGGGTGGGTTACGAGCAGTACTTC | CSVADRVGYEQYF
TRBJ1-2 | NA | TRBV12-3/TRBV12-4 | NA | TGTGCCAGCAGTTGGACGAGCTATGGCTACACCTTC | CASSWTSYGYTF
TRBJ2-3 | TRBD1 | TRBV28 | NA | TGTGCCAGCAGTCGATGGGGGACAGGGGGCACTAGCACAGATACGCAGTATTTT | CASSRWGTGGTSTDTQYF
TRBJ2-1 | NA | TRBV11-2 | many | TGTGCCAGCAGCCCCTTTTTGGGTCGGAATGAGCAGTTCTTC | CASSPFLGRNEQFF
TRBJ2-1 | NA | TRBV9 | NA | TGTGCCAGCAGCGCACAGGGTGGCTCCTACAATGAGCAGTTCTTC | CASSAQGGSYNEQFF
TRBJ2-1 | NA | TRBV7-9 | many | TGTGCCAGCAGCTTAGCGGGTGCTTTAGGCAATGAGCAGTTCTTC | CASSLAGALGNEQFF
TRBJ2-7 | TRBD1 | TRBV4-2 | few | TGTGCCAGCAGCCAAAAAGGGACAGCCTACGAGCAGTACTTC | CASSQKGTAYEQYF